The clone carrying this TCR beta chain was picked up many times. Its antigen is still unknown. The template for TCR beta VDJ and CDR3 sequence profiling was genomic DNA. TCRdb independently ran MiXCR on the reads; one entry per CDR3 protein. The repertoire includes just over 150,000 distinct CDR3 sequences, 45% to 50% of them detected once, and about 30% sits in the top ten. It was patients with CD8+CD57+ cell expansion by flow cytometry who were chosen for sequencing. Severe acquired aplastic anemia was diagnosed in all patients. This sample is drawn from a study of CD8+CD57+ T cells in acquired aplastic anemia. Regarding the study as a whole: Patients and controls had CD8+ Simpson's diversity values that were not significantly distinct.

This clonotype was sampled from a human donor with aplastic anemia. Sequencing was carried out using sorted CD4+, CD8+, or CD8+CD57+ T cells (not recorded which) from PBMCs.

As DNA, the CDR3 is TGTGCCAGTAGTGGTGGACAGGTTATAAACACTGAAGCTTTCTTT. This encodes CASSGGQVINTEAFF. The gene calls are TRBV19 and TRBJ1-1; TRBD1 matches at 7 bases. This CDR3 spans 15 amino acids. The germline gives CDR1 LNHDA, CDR2 SQIVND (reference sequence). V shed 5 bases and J 2 bases; nucleotides not matched to a gene: 8.